This T cell receptor (beta chain) was documented in a study of cytomegalovirus exposure and HLA in healthy donors. A multiplex PCR was run with 60 Vbeta primers and 13 Jbeta primers. Sequencing used immunoSEQ multiplex PCR; TCRdb keeps in-frame clones, though not all of them. This sample yields some 130,000 clones, of which 80% are seen a single time; 1% belongs to the top ten. Germline V CDR1 and CDR2: SGHRS, YFSETQ. The CDR3 consists of 18 residues. The V gene lost 0 bases and the J gene lost 1 base, with 20 bases spanning the gap. Sample: PBMCs. The sequence derives from a man aged 35 to 55 in good health and CMV-seronegative. The chain joins TRBV5-1 to TRBJ2-7; possibly TRBD2 for D (7 bases). The CDR3: CASSLDLRGGGQSYEQYF. DNA for the CDR3: TGCGCCAGCAGCTTGGATTTAAGGGGCGGGGGCCAGTCCTACGAGCAGTACTTC.